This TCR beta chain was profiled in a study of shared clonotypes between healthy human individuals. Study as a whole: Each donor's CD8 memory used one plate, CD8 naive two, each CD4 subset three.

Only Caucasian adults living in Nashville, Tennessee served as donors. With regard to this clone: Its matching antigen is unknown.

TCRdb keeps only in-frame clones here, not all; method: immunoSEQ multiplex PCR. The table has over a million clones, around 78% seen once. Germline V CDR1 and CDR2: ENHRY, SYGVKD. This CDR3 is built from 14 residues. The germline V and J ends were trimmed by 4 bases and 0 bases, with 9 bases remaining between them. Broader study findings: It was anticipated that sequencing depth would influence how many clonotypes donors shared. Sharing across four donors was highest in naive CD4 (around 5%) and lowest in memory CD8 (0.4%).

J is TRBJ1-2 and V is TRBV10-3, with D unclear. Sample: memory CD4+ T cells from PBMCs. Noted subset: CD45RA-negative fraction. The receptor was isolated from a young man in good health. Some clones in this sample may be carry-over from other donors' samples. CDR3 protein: CAISAAATNYGYTF. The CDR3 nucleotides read TGTGCCATCAGTGCAGCGGCAACTAACTATGGCTACACCTTC.